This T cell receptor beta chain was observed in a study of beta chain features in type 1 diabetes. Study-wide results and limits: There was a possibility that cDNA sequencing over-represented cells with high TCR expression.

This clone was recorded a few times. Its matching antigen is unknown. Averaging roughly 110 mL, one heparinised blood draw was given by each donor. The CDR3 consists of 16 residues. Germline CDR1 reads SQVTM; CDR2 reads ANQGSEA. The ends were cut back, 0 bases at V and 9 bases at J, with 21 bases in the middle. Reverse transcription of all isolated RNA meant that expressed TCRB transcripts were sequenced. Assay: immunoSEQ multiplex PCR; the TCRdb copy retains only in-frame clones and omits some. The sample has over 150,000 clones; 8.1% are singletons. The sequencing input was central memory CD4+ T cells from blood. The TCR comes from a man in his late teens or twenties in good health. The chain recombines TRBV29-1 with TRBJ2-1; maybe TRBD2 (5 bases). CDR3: CSVEDGLAEGTGEQFF. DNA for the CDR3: TGCAGCGTTGAAGACGGGCTAGCCGAAGGTACTGGTGAGCAGTTCTTC.